The 13 T cell receptor beta chains below all came from one sample that was sequenced in a study of blood T cell repertoires in COVID-19. This table comes from immunoSEQ multiplex PCR, and its TCRdb copy is limited to in-frame clones, with some not included. The sample lists about 90,000 clones; 92% were seen once. Material for sequencing was peripheral blood. These receptors were taken from a woman aged 55 to 70 with active COVID-19.

The chain combines TRBV20-1 with TRBJ1-1, with 8 bases that match TRBD1. Unmatched junction bases numbered 7, after V lost 3 bases and J lost 4 bases. Germline-derived CDR1 and CDR2 are DFQATT and SNEGSKA (reference sequence). The CDR3 runs 14 residues. The CDR3 nucleotides are TGCAGTGCTAGTGAACGGGACAGGTCCACTGAAGCTTTCTTT. Its translation: CSASERDRSTEAFF.

The chain combines TRBV28 with TRBJ1-2; 7 bases are shared with TRBD1. Trimming at V came to 3 bases and at J to 5 bases, leaving 9 bases not matched to a gene. CDR1 is MDHEN, CDR2 SYDVKM, per germline. The CDR3 extends over 15 amino acids. In DNA, the CDR3 is TGTGCCAGCAGTTTTGGGGGACAGCATCGATATGGCTACACCTTC. Its translation: CASSFGGQHRYGYTF.

The genes are TRBV10-2 and TRBJ2-5, with 9 bases identical to TRBD2. Germline V CDR1 and CDR2: WSHSY, SAAADI. The CDR3 runs 14 residues. The J segment lost 5 bases and the V segment lost 8 bases, leaving 9 bases of the junction unmatched. The CDR3 nucleotides are TGCGCCAGCGGCCAGGGCGGGAGGGTTGAGACCCAGTACTTC. It encodes CASGQGGRVETQYF.

The J gene is TRBJ2-1, the V gene TRBV3-1 (or the pseudogene TRBV3-2); D possibly corresponds to TRBD1 (7 bases). Per germline, CDR1 LGHDT and CDR2 YNNKEL (reference sequence). Trimming pared 3 bases from V and 10 bases from J, leaving 16 bases between. CDR3 size: 14 residues. The CDR3 DNA reads TGTGCCAGCAGCCAGGGCCAACCAGGGGGGGAGCAGTTCTTC. Protein product: CASSQGQPGGEQFF.

V gene TRBV21-1 combines with J gene TRBJ1-5. TRBV21-1 constitutes a pseudogene. CDR3 length equals 16 residues. Here the CDR3 reads CASSKKGGLSNQPQHF. The CDR3 DNA reads as TGTGCCAGCAGCAAAAAGGGGGGGCTCAGCAATCAGCCCCAGCATTTT.

The chain employs TRBV15 and TRBJ1-3; 8 nucleotides match TRBD1. CDR3 length equals 16 residues. V lost 4 bases, J lost 1 base, and 6 bases stayed unmatched. Germline CDR1 reads LNHNV; CDR2 reads YYDKDF (reference sequence). For the CDR3, the DNA is TGTGCCACCAGCACAAGACAGGGGACTTCTGGAAACACCATATATTTT. Translating it yields CATSTRQGTSGNTIYF.

V usage is TRBV7-2 and J usage is TRBJ2-5, with D unclear. The CDR3 is made up of 12 amino acids. Germline V gene sequence: CDR1 SGHTA, CDR2 FQGNSA. Trimming stripped 2 bases from V and 4 bases from J, with 5 bases between. In DNA form, the CDR3 reads TGTGCCAGCAGCTTACCGGTAGAGACCCAGTACTTC. This sequence encodes CASSLPVETQYF.

V and J are TRBV28 and TRBJ1-2; 7 positions agree with TRBD1. CDR1 is MDHEN, CDR2 SYDVKM, per germline. The CDR3 covers 17 residues. With 2 bases clipped from V and 1 base from J, the junction kept 10 bases outside the gene matches. The CDR3, as DNA: TGTGCCAGCAGTTTAAGTAGATTGGGGACAGTTAACTATGGCTACACCTTC. Protein product: CASSLSRLGTVNYGYTF.

This chain connects TRBV28 to TRBJ1-1; possible D gene TRBD1, 5 bases. V gave up 2 bases and J gave up 1 base, with 8 bases separating them. This CDR3 spans 14 amino acids. CDR1 is MDHEN, CDR2 SYDVKM, per germline. The CDR3 DNA is TGTGCCAGCAGTTTACCGACAGCGAACACTGAAGCTTTCTTT. Amino acid sequence: CASSLPTANTEAFF. The full variable domain, with the rest looked up from reference TRBV28 and TRBJ1-1, is DVKVTQSSRYLVKRTGEKVFLECVQDMDHENMFWYRQDPGLGLRLIYFSYDVKMKEKGDIPEGYSVSREKKERFSLILESASTNQTSMYLCASSLPTANTEAFFGQGTRLTVV.

This rearrangement joins TRBV6-2 or TRBV6-3 to TRBJ2-3, with 8 positions matching TRBD1. Germline V gives CDR1 MNHEY, CDR2 SVGEGT. V gave up 5 bases and J gave up 5 bases; unmatched junction bases: 0. CDR3 length: 12 amino acids. The CDR3 spells CASSTGGDTQYF. The CDR3 DNA follows: TGTGCCAGCAGTACAGGGGGAGATACGCAGTATTTT.

The V gene is TRBV5-4, the J gene TRBJ2-1; 14 nucleotides agree with TRBD2. CDR3 length equals 16 residues. The germline V gene encodes CDR1 SGHNT and CDR2 YYREEE (reference sequence). The V and J ends lost 5 bases and 4 bases, in that order; junction bases with no gene match: 5. CDR3 nucleotides: TGTGCCAGCAGGCGCGGGACTAGCGGGGGATACAATGAGCAGTTCTTC. It specifies CASRRGTSGGYNEQFF.

This clone was observed a few times. As DNA, the CDR3 is TGTGCCAGCAGGCAGGGTAGGGTCACTGAAGCTTTCTTT. Residues: CASRQGRVTEAFF. The V gene is TRBV12-3 or TRBV12-4, the J gene TRBJ1-1, with D possibly being TRBD1 (5 bases). V was clipped by 6 bases and J by 4 bases, with 12 bases between them. The CDR3 is 13 amino acids.

The chain is built from TRBV2 and TRBJ2-5; 12 bases agree with TRBD2. The V gene end was trimmed by 6 bases and the J gene end by 1 base; junction bases not matched to a gene: 0. The CDR3 extends over 14 amino acids. Germline assignment: CDR1 SNHLY and CDR2 FYNNEI. The CDR3 protein is CASRTSGGQETQYF. The CDR3 nucleotides are TGTGCCAGCAGGACTAGCGGGGGCCAAGAGACCCAGTACTTC.